This T cell receptor beta chain was observed in a study of cytomegalovirus exposure and HLA in healthy donors. Study results and limitations: In an earlier analysis, productive rearrangement rates for most beta V segments clustered near 87% or 30%.

With 6 bases clipped from V and 4 bases from J, the junction kept 17 bases outside the gene matches. The CDR3 extends over 17 amino acids. Germline CDR1 LNHDA, CDR2 SQIVND (reference sequence). Amplification used 60 Vbeta primers and 13 Jbeta primers. Some clones are missing from TCRdb's copy, which holds only in-frame ones; the method was immunoSEQ multiplex PCR. This sample carries some 150,000 clones, about 80% of them seen once, and the ten largest clones take roughly 5%. Details on this clone: The antigen remains unidentified.

This sequence was found in a man younger than 40 in good health and CMV-seronegative. The sample was PBMCs. This chain links TRBV19 with TRBJ1-2, with TRBD1 matching 7 bases. This chain's CDR3 is CASSPPYPTGKFYGYTF. For the CDR3, the DNA is TGTGCCAGTAGCCCTCCGTACCCGACAGGGAAATTCTATGGCTACACCTTC.